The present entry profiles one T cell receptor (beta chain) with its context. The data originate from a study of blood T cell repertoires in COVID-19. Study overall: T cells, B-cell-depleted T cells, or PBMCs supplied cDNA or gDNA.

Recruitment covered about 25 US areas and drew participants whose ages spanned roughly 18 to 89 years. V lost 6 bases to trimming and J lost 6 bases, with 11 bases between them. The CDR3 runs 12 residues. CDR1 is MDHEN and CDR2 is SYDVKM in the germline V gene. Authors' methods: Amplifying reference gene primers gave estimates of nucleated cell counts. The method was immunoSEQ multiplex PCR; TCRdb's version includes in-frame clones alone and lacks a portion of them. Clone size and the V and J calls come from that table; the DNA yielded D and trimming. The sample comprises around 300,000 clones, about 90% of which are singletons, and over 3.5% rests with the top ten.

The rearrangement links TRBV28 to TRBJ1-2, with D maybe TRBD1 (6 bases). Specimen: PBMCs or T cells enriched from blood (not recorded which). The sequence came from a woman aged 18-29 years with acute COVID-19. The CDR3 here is CASRQRQDGYTF. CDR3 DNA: TGTGCCAGCAGGCAAAGACAGGATGGCTACACCTTC.